The 8 T cell receptor beta chains given below trace back to one sample, sequenced in a study of vaccination and CD4 T cells after COVID-19. The Oncomine TCR Beta short-read assay sequenced DNA from cultured CD4+ T cells. One entry per CDR3 protein, called by TCRdb with MiXCR from the PCR reads. This table holds approximately 5,000 distinct CDR3 sequences, approximately 62% found once. Treatment given: roughly ten-day PBMC culture with coronavirus spike peptide pools or control peptides (ViraFEST assay). From the unexposed donor, CD4+ T cells were collected ahead of the COVID-19 pandemic (2011-2018). Antigens for these TCRs are unknown. Sample: CD4+ T cells from blood, cultured in vitro. These receptors came from a human donor in good health.

The chain links TRBV30 to TRBJ2-2, with a possible D match to TRBD1 (5 bases). CDR3 length: 13 residues. CDR1 and CDR2 from the germline V gene are GTSNPN and SVGIG (reference sequence). V lost 2 bases and J 8 bases, leaving 12 bases between the germline ends. In DNA form, the CDR3 reads TGTGCCTGGAGTAAAAGGGGTCTGGGGGAGCTGTTTTTT. Amino acid sequence: CAWSKRGLGELFF.

The table lists this clonotype with a few counts. CDR3 in DNA: TGTGCCAGCAGCCCCGATTGGGGGGGCTTCGACAATGAGCAGTTCTTC. Its protein product is CASSPDWGGFDNEQFF. V gene TRBV7-2 combines with J gene TRBJ2-1; a weak D match, TRBD2 (7 bases). V lost 5 bases and J lost 5, with 19 bases in between. This CDR3 has 16 amino acids. CDR1 is SGHTA, CDR2 FQGNSA, per germline.

This clonotype was detected only a few times. The chain combines TRBV7-2 with TRBJ1-6; D not certain. Trimming took 2 bases from V and 2 from J, leaving 10 bases between them. The CDR3 extends over 16 amino acids. Per germline, CDR1 SGHTA and CDR2 FQGNSA. The DNA of the CDR3 is TGTGCCAGCAGCTTACGTGGGTCGACCTATAATTCACCCCTCCACTTT. Translation: CASSLRGSTYNSPLHF. Drawing the rest from reference TRBV7-2 and TRBJ1-6, the complete variable domain is GAGVSQSPSNKVTEKGKDVELRCDPISGHTALYWYRQSLGQGLEFLIYFQGNSAPDKSGLPSDRFSAERTGGSVSTLTIQRTQQEDSAVYLCASSLRGSTYNSPLHFGNGTRLTVT.

The chain recombines TRBV10-2 with TRBJ2-7, with no clear D. Germline V gene data show CDR1 as WSHSY and CDR2 as SAAADI. There are 13 residues in the CDR3. V was clipped by 4 bases and J by 3 bases, with 10 bases between them. CDR3 in amino acids: CASSVLSSYEQYF. CDR3 DNA: TGCGCCAGCAGTGTACTATCCAGCTACGAGCAGTACTTC.

The rearrangement joins TRBV6-5 to TRBJ2-7; TRBD1 matches 7 bases. V lost 4 bases and J lost 0; bases outside the gene matches: 12. This CDR3 has 17 residues. Germline V gives CDR1 MNHEY, CDR2 SVGAGI. The CDR3 DNA reads TGTGCCAGCAGTTCTCGACAGGGACCTGCTATCTCCTACGAGCAGTACTTC. Protein: CASSSRQGPAISYEQYF.

This chain uses TRBV12-3 or TRBV12-4 with TRBJ1-1, with D possibly matching TRBD1 (6 bases). Trimming shortened V by 5 bases and J by 1 base, and 11 bases separated the two germline ends. This CDR3 contains 14 residues. CDR3 residues: CASSPGHQNTEAFF. CDR3 sequence (DNA): TGTGCCAGCAGTCCGGGACACCAGAACACTGAAGCTTTCTTT.

The table lists this clonotype with a few counts. CDR3 sequence reads: CASRRDGGADTQYF. For the CDR3, the DNA is TGTGCCAGCAGGCGAGACGGTGGGGCGGATACGCAGTATTTT. The chain couples TRBV7-2 to TRBJ2-3; D perhaps matches TRBD1 (5 bases). The CDR3 runs 14 residues. The V and J ends lost 6 bases and 6 bases respectively, with 16 bases between them. Germline V CDR1 and CDR2: SGHTA, FQGNSA.

The V and J genes are TRBV7-9 and TRBJ2-7; 8 nucleotides align to TRBD2. CDR3 length: 14 residues. The J segment lost 7 bases and the V segment lost 1 base, leaving 6 bases of the junction unmatched. In germline, CDR1 is SEHNR, CDR2 FQNEAQ (reference sequence). CDR3 amino acids: CASSLGAGGREQYF. In DNA form, the CDR3 reads TGTGCCAGCAGCTTAGGGGCGGGGGGCAGAGAGCAGTACTTC.